This entry describes one T cell receptor beta chain. Its antigen is unknown. This CDR3 is built from 20 residues. Trimming took off 3 bases at V and 7 bases at J, with 34 bases between the two ends. Germline lookup yields CDR1 SGHDN and CDR2 FVKESK. The sample comes from a study of T cell repertoires in cytomegalovirus infection. Study-wide results and limits: There were carriers of CMV plus the relevant HLA, and cumulative public TCR beta family frequency identified them. Predominance within the ex vivo response was attributable to HLA-C-restricted CMV-specific TCR beta clonotypes.

Via MiXCR, TCRdb re-called the reads, giving one row per CDR3 protein. The sample has about 260,000 distinct CDR3 sequences, approximately 8.3% seen once. The chain employs TRBV14 and TRBJ2-7; D is perhaps TRBD2 (6 bases). The receptor's source is a human donor in good health (CMV status not recorded). Some clones in this sample may be carry-over from other donors' samples. The sequencing input was PBMCs. As DNA, the CDR3 is TGTGCCAGCAGCCACTCTCCTAAACAGTTCGCTAGCGTCACACCGGGGGAGCAGTACTTC. Encoded protein: CASSHSPKQFASVTPGEQYF.